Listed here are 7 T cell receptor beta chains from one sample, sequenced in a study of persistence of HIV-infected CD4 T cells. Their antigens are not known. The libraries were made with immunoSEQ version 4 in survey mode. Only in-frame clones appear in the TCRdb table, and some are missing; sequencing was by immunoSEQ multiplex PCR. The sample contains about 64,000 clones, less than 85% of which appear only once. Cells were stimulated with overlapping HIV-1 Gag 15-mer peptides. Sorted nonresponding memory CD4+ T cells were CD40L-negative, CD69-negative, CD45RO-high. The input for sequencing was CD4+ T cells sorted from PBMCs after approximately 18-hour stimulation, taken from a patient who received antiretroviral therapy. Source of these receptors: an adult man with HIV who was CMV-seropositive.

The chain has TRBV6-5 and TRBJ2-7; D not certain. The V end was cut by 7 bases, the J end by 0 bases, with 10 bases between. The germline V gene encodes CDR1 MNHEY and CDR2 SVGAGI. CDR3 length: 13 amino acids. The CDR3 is CASTRTRSYEQYF. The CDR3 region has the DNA TGTGCCAGCACTCGGACGCGCTCCTACGAGCAGTACTTC.

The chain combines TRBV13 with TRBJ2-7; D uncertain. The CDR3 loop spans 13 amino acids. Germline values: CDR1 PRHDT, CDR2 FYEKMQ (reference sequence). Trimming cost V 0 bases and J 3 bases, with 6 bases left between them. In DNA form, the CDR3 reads TGTGCCAGCAGCTTAGGCTCGGGCTACGAGCAGTACTTC. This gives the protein CASSLGSGYEQYF.

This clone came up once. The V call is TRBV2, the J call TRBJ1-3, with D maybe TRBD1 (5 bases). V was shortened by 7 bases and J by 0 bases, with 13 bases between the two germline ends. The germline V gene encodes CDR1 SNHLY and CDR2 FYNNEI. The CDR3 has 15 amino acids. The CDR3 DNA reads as TGTGCCAGCACCCGGGACCCTAGCTCTGGAAACACCATATATTTT. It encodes CASTRDPSSGNTIYF. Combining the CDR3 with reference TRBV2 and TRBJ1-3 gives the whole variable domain EPEVTQTPSHQVTQMGQEVILRCVPISNHLYFYWYRQILGQKVEFLVSFYNNEISEKSEIFDDQFSVERPDGSNFTLKIRSTKLEDSAMYFCASTRDPSSGNTIYFGEGSWLTVV.

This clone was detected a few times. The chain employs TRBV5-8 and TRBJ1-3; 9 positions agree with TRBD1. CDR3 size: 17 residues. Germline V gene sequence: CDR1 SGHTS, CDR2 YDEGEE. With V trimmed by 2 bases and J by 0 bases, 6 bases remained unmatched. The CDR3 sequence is CASSFEGTGYSGNTIYF. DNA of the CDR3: TGTGCCAGCAGCTTTGAAGGGACAGGGTACTCTGGAAACACCATATATTTT.

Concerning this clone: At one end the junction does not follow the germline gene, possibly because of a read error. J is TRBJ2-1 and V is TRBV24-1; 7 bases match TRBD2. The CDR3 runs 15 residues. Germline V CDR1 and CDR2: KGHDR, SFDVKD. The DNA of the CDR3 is TGTGCCGCCAGTGGAACTAGCGACCTACGGTATGAGCAGTTCTTC. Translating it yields CAASGTSDLRYEQFF.

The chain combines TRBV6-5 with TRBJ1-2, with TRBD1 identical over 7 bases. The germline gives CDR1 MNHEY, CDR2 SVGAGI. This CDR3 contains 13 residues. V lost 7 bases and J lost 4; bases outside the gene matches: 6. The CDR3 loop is CASKETGTYGYTF. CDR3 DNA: TGTGCCAGCAAAGAGACAGGGACCTATGGCTACACCTTC.

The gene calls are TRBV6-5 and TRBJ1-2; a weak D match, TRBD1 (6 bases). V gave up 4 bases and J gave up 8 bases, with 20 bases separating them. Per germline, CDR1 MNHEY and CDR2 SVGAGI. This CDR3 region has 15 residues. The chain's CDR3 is CASSWESGGLRGYTF. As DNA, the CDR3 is TGTGCCAGCAGTTGGGAGTCCGGGGGGCTGAGAGGCTACACCTTC.